This is a list of T cell receptor beta chains from one sample in a study of cytomegalovirus exposure and HLA in healthy donors. Using immunoSEQ multiplex PCR, the repertoire was profiled, and TCRdb retains in-frame clones only, with some absent. The table includes more than 110,000 clones, 60% to 85% detected once. The sequenced sample was PBMCs. The source of these receptors is a man between 18 and 29 years old in good health and CMV-seronegative. The CDR3 runs from the conserved cysteine through the conserved F or W. A D gene is named only where the DNA matches it firmly. Where a row states a size, it is once, few, many or the class of an expanded clone; other rows omit it.

d_call: NA
j_call: TRBJ2-1
clone_size: few
cdr3_length: 14
v_call: TRBV9
cdr3_aa: CASSVGGESNEQFF
cdr3_nt: TGTGCCAGCAGCGTAGGGGGGGAGTCCAATGAGCAGTTCTTC

d_call: NA
j_call: TRBJ1-1
clone_size: NA
cdr3_length: 14
v_call: TRBV19
cdr3_aa: CASSIRGPGTEAFF
cdr3_nt: TGTGCCAGTAGTATAAGGGGCCCGGGCACTGAAGCTTTCTTT

d_call: NA
j_call: TRBJ2-2
clone_size: NA
cdr3_length: 15
v_call: TRBV4-1
cdr3_aa: CASSQDWLAGGELFF
cdr3_nt: TGCGCCAGCAGCCAAGATTGGCTAGCAGGAGGGGAGCTGTTTTTT

d_call: NA
j_call: TRBJ2-3
clone_size: NA
cdr3_length: 15
v_call: TRBV12-5
cdr3_aa: CASASRQSRSYTQYF
cdr3_nt: TGTGCTAGTGCCAGCCGACAGTCCCGCAGTTATACGCAGTATTTT

d_call: NA
j_call: TRBJ1-2
clone_size: NA
cdr3_length: 13
v_call: TRBV6-5
cdr3_aa: CASSQRLIGGYTF
cdr3_nt: TGTGCCAGCAGCCAAAGACTTATCGGCGGCTACACCTTC

d_call: NA
j_call: TRBJ1-2
clone_size: NA
cdr3_length: 15
v_call: TRBV5-1
cdr3_aa: CASSLSGGSNYGYTF
cdr3_nt: TGCGCCAGCAGCTTGTCCGGAGGATCTAACTATGGCTACACCTTC

d_call: NA
j_call: TRBJ1-6
clone_size: NA
cdr3_length: 15
v_call: TRBV2
cdr3_aa: CASSLEGTSNSPLHF
cdr3_nt: TGTGCCAGCAGCCTAGAAGGGACTTCGAATTCACCCCTCCACTTT

d_call: NA
j_call: TRBJ1-6
clone_size: NA
cdr3_length: 15
v_call: TRBV5-4
cdr3_aa: CASSLAAEGDSPLHF
cdr3_nt: TGTGCCAGCAGCTTGGCCGCGGAGGGAGATTCACCCCTCCACTTT

d_call: NA
j_call: TRBJ1-1
clone_size: NA
cdr3_length: 10
v_call: TRBV29-1
cdr3_aa: CSVATYEAFF
cdr3_nt: TGCAGCGTTGCGACATATGAAGCTTTCTTT

d_call: NA
j_call: TRBJ2-7
clone_size: once
cdr3_length: 14
v_call: TRBV11-2
cdr3_aa: CASSSGRLSYEQYF
cdr3_nt: TGTGCCAGCAGCTCCGGCCGACTTTCCTACGAGCAGTACTTC

d_call: TRBD2
j_call: TRBJ2-2
clone_size: NA
cdr3_length: 14
v_call: TRBV7-9
cdr3_aa: CASSPSGYTGELFF
cdr3_nt: TGTGCCAGCAGCCCTAGCGGTTACACCGGGGAGCTGTTTTTT

d_call: TRBD1
j_call: TRBJ1-2
clone_size: few
cdr3_length: 15
v_call: TRBV29-1
cdr3_aa: CSVEDRGTGVHGYTF
cdr3_nt: TGCAGCGTTGAAGACAGGGGGACAGGGGTACATGGCTACACCTTC

d_call: TRBD1
j_call: TRBJ1-2
clone_size: NA
cdr3_length: 15
v_call: TRBV10-3
cdr3_aa: CATEDGGQGARGYTF
cdr3_nt: TGTGCCACCGAGGATGGGGGACAGGGGGCTCGTGGCTACACCTTC

d_call: TRBD1
j_call: TRBJ1-2
clone_size: few
cdr3_length: 16
v_call: TRBV5-1
cdr3_aa: CASSLNGGQVNYGYTF
cdr3_nt: TGCGCCAGCAGCTTGAACGGGGGACAGGTTAACTATGGCTACACCTTC

d_call: NA
j_call: TRBJ2-7
clone_size: NA
cdr3_length: 17
v_call: TRBV2
cdr3_aa: CASSGGLGLGDSYEQYF
cdr3_nt: TGTGCCAGCAGCGGGGGTCTAGGACTCGGGGACTCCTACGAGCAGTACTTC

d_call: NA
j_call: TRBJ1-1
clone_size: NA
cdr3_length: 15
v_call: TRBV7-6
cdr3_aa: CASSSRWGGETEAFF
cdr3_nt: TGTGCCAGCAGCTCCCGTTGGGGGGGAGAGACTGAAGCTTTCTTT

d_call: NA
j_call: TRBJ2-7
clone_size: once
cdr3_length: 14
v_call: TRBV7-2
cdr3_aa: CASSLEPRNYEQYF
cdr3_nt: TGTGCCAGCAGCTTAGAACCGAGGAACTACGAGCAGTACTTC

d_call: NA
j_call: TRBJ1-2
clone_size: NA
cdr3_length: 14
v_call: TRBV30
cdr3_aa: CASAILLGDYGYTF
cdr3_nt: TGTGCCTCGGCAATTCTCTTGGGCGACTATGGCTACACCTTC

d_call: NA
j_call: TRBJ2-7
clone_size: few
cdr3_length: 13
v_call: TRBV6-6
cdr3_aa: CASSTESSYEQYF
cdr3_nt: TGTGCCAGCTCAACAGAAAGCTCCTACGAGCAGTACTTC

d_call: NA
j_call: TRBJ1-6
clone_size: NA
cdr3_length: 13
v_call: TRBV4-2
cdr3_aa: CASSPNRESPLHF
cdr3_nt: TGTGCTAGCAGCCCCAACAGGGAGTCACCCCTCCACTTT

d_call: TRBD1
j_call: TRBJ2-1
clone_size: NA
cdr3_length: 15
v_call: TRBV6-6
cdr3_aa: CASSYSGDSANEQFF
cdr3_nt: TGTGCCAGCAGTTACTCAGGGGACAGTGCCAATGAGCAGTTCTTC

d_call: TRBD1
j_call: TRBJ1-1
clone_size: few
cdr3_length: 13
v_call: TRBV29-1
cdr3_aa: CSVARGFDTEAFF
cdr3_nt: TGCAGCGTTGCCAGGGGGTTTGACACTGAAGCTTTCTTT

d_call: TRBD1
j_call: TRBJ2-2
clone_size: few
cdr3_length: 12
v_call: TRBV2
cdr3_aa: CATRGRTGELFF
cdr3_nt: TGTGCCACCAGGGGGCGGACCGGGGAGCTGTTTTTT

d_call: TRBD1
j_call: TRBJ1-1
clone_size: NA
cdr3_length: 14
v_call: TRBV6-5
cdr3_aa: CASSRDRWETEAFF
cdr3_nt: TGTGCCAGCAGTCGGGACAGGTGGGAGACTGAAGCTTTCTTT

d_call: NA
j_call: TRBJ1-4
clone_size: once
cdr3_length: 14
v_call: TRBV29-1
cdr3_aa: CSAYKRGGDEKLFF
cdr3_nt: TGCAGCGCATATAAGAGAGGAGGAGATGAAAAACTGTTTTTT

d_call: NA
j_call: TRBJ1-2
clone_size: NA
cdr3_length: 13
v_call: TRBV4-2
cdr3_aa: CASSLSLLYGYTF
cdr3_nt: TGTGCCAGCAGCCTATCCCTCCTCTATGGCTACACCTTC

d_call: NA
j_call: TRBJ2-1
clone_size: NA
cdr3_length: 15
v_call: TRBV7-9
cdr3_aa: CASSLGWSSYNEQFF
cdr3_nt: TGTGCCAGCAGCTTAGGGTGGAGCTCCTACAATGAGCAGTTCTTC

d_call: NA
j_call: TRBJ1-1
clone_size: NA
cdr3_length: 16
v_call: TRBV19
cdr3_aa: CASSIDRPGWGTEAFF
cdr3_nt: TGTGCCAGTAGTATAGATCGGCCGGGGTGGGGCACTGAAGCTTTCTTT

d_call: NA
j_call: TRBJ1-1
clone_size: NA
cdr3_length: 13
v_call: TRBV30
cdr3_aa: CAWSVLVNTEAFF
cdr3_nt: TGTGCCTGGAGTGTACTAGTGAACACTGAAGCTTTCTTT

d_call: NA
j_call: TRBJ1-5
clone_size: NA
cdr3_length: 15
v_call: TRBV6-5
cdr3_aa: CASSLGVAISEPQHF
cdr3_nt: TGTGCCAGCAGTCTCGGGGTCGCTATCAGCGAACCCCAGCATTTT

d_call: NA
j_call: TRBJ1-4
clone_size: NA
cdr3_length: 15
v_call: TRBV4-2
cdr3_aa: CASSQDPGAHEKLFF
cdr3_nt: TGTGCCAGCAGCCAAGATCCAGGGGCCCATGAAAAACTGTTTTTT

d_call: NA
j_call: TRBJ1-3
clone_size: NA
cdr3_length: 17
v_call: TRBV5-1
cdr3_aa: CASSSTGRVSFGNTIYF
cdr3_nt: TGCGCCAGCAGTTCTACAGGGCGAGTAAGTTTCGGAAACACCATATATTTT

d_call: NA
j_call: TRBJ1-1
clone_size: NA
cdr3_length: 15
v_call: TRBV7-9
cdr3_aa: CASSLNNPGLTEAFF
cdr3_nt: TGTGCCAGCAGCTTAAACAATCCAGGCCTGACTGAAGCTTTCTTT

d_call: TRBD1
j_call: TRBJ2-7
clone_size: NA
cdr3_length: 17
v_call: TRBV12-5
cdr3_aa: CASGLERTGSDEGEQYF
cdr3_nt: TGTGCTAGTGGTCTGGAACGGACAGGTAGTGACGAAGGGGAGCAGTACTTC

d_call: TRBD2
j_call: TRBJ2-5
clone_size: NA
cdr3_length: 17
v_call: TRBV23-1
cdr3_aa: CASSQRASGGFQETQYF
cdr3_nt: TGCGCCAGCAGTCAAAGGGCTAGCGGGGGGTTCCAAGAGACCCAGTACTTC

d_call: TRBD2
j_call: TRBJ2-3
clone_size: NA
cdr3_length: 16
v_call: TRBV6-5
cdr3_aa: CASSYLTSGGSNTQYF
cdr3_nt: TGTGCCAGCAGTTACTTGACTAGCGGGGGATCAAATACGCAGTATTTT

d_call: NA
j_call: TRBJ1-2
clone_size: few
cdr3_length: 12
v_call: TRBV7-9
cdr3_aa: CASSLFHSHYTF
cdr3_nt: TGTGCCAGCAGCTTATTTCACAGCCACTACACCTTC

d_call: TRBD1
j_call: TRBJ1-6
clone_size: NA
cdr3_length: 16
v_call: TRBV7-2
cdr3_aa: CASSLMWTGLHSPLHF
cdr3_nt: TGTGCCAGCAGCCTAATGTGGACAGGGTTGCATTCACCCCTCCACTTT

d_call: NA
j_call: TRBJ1-1
clone_size: NA
cdr3_length: 15
v_call: TRBV6-5
cdr3_aa: CASSQQGGVRTEAFF
cdr3_nt: TGTGCCAGCAGTCAACAGGGTGGGGTGAGGACTGAAGCTTTCTTT

d_call: NA
j_call: TRBJ1-1
clone_size: few
cdr3_length: 15
v_call: TRBV4-1
cdr3_aa: CASSQGGRLNTEAFF
cdr3_nt: TGCGCCAGCAGCCAAGGGGGCCGGCTGAACACTGAAGCTTTCTTT

d_call: TRBD2
j_call: TRBJ2-1
clone_size: NA
cdr3_length: 19
v_call: TRBV30
cdr3_aa: CAWSLFRTSGGAGGNEQFF
cdr3_nt: TGTGCCTGGAGTCTTTTTCGGACTAGCGGGGGGGCCGGTGGAAATGAGCAGTTCTTC

d_call: NA
j_call: TRBJ1-1
clone_size: NA
cdr3_length: 15
v_call: TRBV5-5
cdr3_aa: CASSLGPDGVREAFF
cdr3_nt: TGTGCCAGCAGCTTGGGGCCCGACGGAGTACGGGAAGCTTTCTTT

d_call: NA
j_call: TRBJ1-3
clone_size: NA
cdr3_length: 17
v_call: TRBV5-1
cdr3_aa: CASSPRLTGRSGNTIYF
cdr3_nt: TGCGCCAGCAGCCCGCGCCTTACAGGGCGCTCTGGAAACACCATATATTTT

d_call: NA
j_call: TRBJ2-3
clone_size: NA
cdr3_length: 11
v_call: TRBV20-1
cdr3_aa: CSLPLPDTQYF
cdr3_nt: TGCAGCCTACCTTTACCAGATACGCAGTATTTT

d_call: TRBD1
j_call: TRBJ1-3
clone_size: NA
cdr3_length: 15
v_call: TRBV2
cdr3_aa: CASSAGGVGGNTIYF
cdr3_nt: TGTGCCAGCAGCGCAGGGGGTGTAGGTGGAAACACCATATATTTT

d_call: TRBD1
j_call: TRBJ1-1
clone_size: NA
cdr3_length: 19
v_call: TRBV9
cdr3_aa: CASSVGPALWGQGAPEAFF
cdr3_nt: TGTGCCAGCAGCGTAGGGCCAGCATTGTGGGGACAGGGAGCCCCTGAAGCTTTCTTT

d_call: NA
j_call: TRBJ1-1
clone_size: NA
cdr3_length: 13
v_call: TRBV5-1
cdr3_aa: CASRRTDNTEAFF
cdr3_nt: TGCGCCAGCAGGAGGACAGACAACACTGAAGCTTTCTTT